This passage covers 15 T cell receptor beta chains from one sample sequenced in a study of T cells in Graves' hyperthyroidism and ophthalmopathy. RNA transcripts were the template for amplifying TCR beta CDR3 regions. The primer set for the first-round RT-PCR of the TCR CDR3 was HTBI. TCRdb called the multiplex PCR reads again in MiXCR, with one record for every CDR3 protein. The table records about 290,000 distinct CDR3 sequences, roughly 20% of them present only once. The sequenced material came from blood. The receptors derive from a man between 45 and 60 years old with Graves' ophthalmopathy.

This clonotype has just a few counts. The rearrangement links TRBV9 to TRBJ2-1, with 9 positions matching TRBD2. The CDR3 consists of 14 residues. The germline V gene has CDR1 SGDLS and CDR2 YYNGEE. With V trimmed by 3 bases and J by 6 bases, 4 bases remained unmatched. CDR3 DNA: TGTGCCAGCAGCGGCAGCGGGAGGCCCAATGAGCAGTTCTTC. The encoded protein is CASSGSGRPNEQFF. The complete variable domain, with remaining parts taken from reference TRBV9 and TRBJ2-1, reads DSGVTQTPKHLITATGQRVTLRCSPRSGDLSVYWYQQSLDQGLQFLIQYYNGEERAKGNILERFSAQQFPDLHSELNLSSLELGDSALYFCASSGSGRPNEQFFGPGTRLTVL.

This chain uses TRBV6-2 or TRBV6-3 with TRBJ2-1, with 10 bases matching TRBD1. The CDR3 runs to 13 residues. Germline CDR1 is MNHEY and CDR2 is SVGEGT. V dropped 3 bases and J dropped 14; count of bases not matched to a gene: 7. CDR3 loop: CASSYPTGTGEFF. The DNA of the CDR3 is TGTGCCAGCAGTTATCCAACCGGGACAGGGGAGTTCTTC.

The chain recombines TRBV5-1 with TRBJ2-5; 8 nucleotides match TRBD1. CDR3 length: 14 residues. V lost 4 bases, J lost 4 bases, and 6 bases stayed unmatched. Germline V lookup: CDR1 SGHRS, CDR2 YFSETQ. The CDR3 DNA is TGCGCCAGCAGCCGAACTGGACAGGGAGAGACCCAGTACTTC. Protein: CASSRTGQGETQYF. Full variable domain (rest looked up from reference TRBV5-1 and TRBJ2-5): KAGVTQTPRYLIKTRGQQVTLSCSPISGHRSVSWYQQTPGQGLQFLFEYFSETQRNKGNFPGRFSGRQFSNSRSEMNVSTLELGDSALYLCASSRTGQGETQYFGPGTRLLVL.

There are a few counts of this clonotype. The CDR3 DNA reads TGTGCCAGCAGCCGCTCCGGACAGGGACGAGGCGGGGAGCTGTTTTTT. Protein product: CASSRSGQGRGGELFF. The rearrangement uses TRBV28 and TRBJ2-2; TRBD1 agrees at 8 bases. The CDR3 extends over 16 amino acids. V trimming: 6 bases; J trimming: 7 bases; junction bases outside the gene matches: 13. CDR1 and CDR2 (germline): MDHEN, SYDVKM.

This clonotype has a count of ten or more. The genes are TRBV2 and TRBJ1-5; TRBD1 is a possible D gene (5 bases). Trimming removed 3 bases at V and 0 bases at J, with 9 bases between. In germline, CDR1 is SNHLY, CDR2 FYNNEI. This CDR3 has 15 amino acids. CDR3 DNA: TGTGCCAGCAGTGAGAGAGGGGATAGCAATCAGCCCCAGCATTTT. Protein sequence: CASSERGDSNQPQHF.

In its sample, this clonotype was seen many times. The chain employs TRBV5-1 and TRBJ1-2, with a tentative D call TRBD1 (6 bases). The CDR3 runs 15 residues. Germline assignment: CDR1 SGHRS and CDR2 YFSETQ. The V gene lost 4 bases and the J gene lost 1 base, with 14 bases spanning the gap. As DNA, the CDR3 is TGCGCCAGCAGCCTGTCCGGGACAAATAACTATGGCTACACCTTC. It specifies CASSLSGTNNYGYTF.

The chain employs TRBV12-3 or TRBV12-4 and TRBJ1-1, with D unclear. This CDR3 has 13 residues. Trimming shortened V by 6 bases and J by 1 base, and 9 bases separated the two germline ends. In nucleotides, the CDR3 is TGTGCCAGCAGCTGGGCAGAGAACACTGAAGCTTTCTTT. It codes for CASSWAENTEAFF.

This clonotype showed up just a few times. A much larger clone lies one base from this, so it may be a read error. The genes are TRBV7-2 and TRBJ2-7; 7 bases match TRBD1. The CDR3 sequence is 14 residues long. V shed 5 bases and J 2 bases; nucleotides not matched to a gene: 6. Germline CDR1 and CDR2: SGHTA and FQGNSA. This CDR3 is CTSSPLGTAYEQYF. DNA for the CDR3: TGTACCAGCAGCCCCTTGGGGACAGCCTACGAGCAGTACTTC.

V and J are TRBV6-4 and TRBJ2-5; 8 nucleotides agree with TRBD2. V was clipped by 5 bases and J by 5 bases; unmatched bases: 13. The CDR3 has 16 residues. Germline CDR1 MRHNA, CDR2 SNTAGT. The CDR3 DNA sequence: TGTGCCAGCAGTCGGCCCCTCAGCGGGAGTGCGGAGACCCAGTACTTC. Residues: CASSRPLSGSAETQYF.

This clonotype was detected ten times or more. This rearrangement joins TRBV5-1 to TRBJ1-5, with TRBD1 as a possible D gene (6 bases). There are 13 residues in the CDR3. Germline CDR1 is SGHRS and CDR2 is YFSETQ. Trimming cost V 4 bases and J 4 bases, with 9 bases left between them. CDR3 in DNA: TGCGCCAGCAGCGGGGGCGATAATCAGCCCCAGCATTTT. Translated, it gives CASSGGDNQPQHF.

CDR3 sequence: CASSLDRVGGNEQFF. The DNA of the CDR3 is TGTGCCAGCAGTCTCGACAGGGTGGGGGGGAATGAGCAGTTCTTC. The V and J genes are TRBV27 and TRBJ2-1, with D possibly called TRBD1 or TRBD2 (7 bases each). This CDR3 is built from 15 residues. Germline CDR1 reads MNHEY; CDR2 reads SMNVEV (reference sequence). V was trimmed by 5 bases and J by 7 bases, leaving 18 bases between them.

The chain links TRBV20-1 to TRBJ2-7, with a weak D call TRBD2 (5 bases). Trimming took 6 bases from V and 0 from J, leaving 9 bases between them. The CDR3 contains 12 residues. Germline lookup yields CDR1 DFQATT and CDR2 SNEGSKA (reference sequence). For the CDR3, the DNA is TGCAGTGCCGGCAGCGGCTCCTACGAGCAGTACTTC. This codes for CSAGSGSYEQYF.

V and J are TRBV30 and TRBJ2-7; perhaps D is TRBD1 or TRBD2 (5 bases each). CDR3 length: 15 residues. The V end was cut by 8 bases, the J end by 1 base, with 21 bases between. CDR1 is GTSNPN and CDR2 is SVGIG in the germline V gene (reference sequence). The CDR3 sequence: CASSITGEGSYEQYF. The CDR3 DNA sequence: TGTGCCAGTAGTATCACGGGCGAGGGGTCCTACGAGCAGTACTTC.

This clonotype has just a few counts. This chain links TRBV6-5 with TRBJ2-7; weak D call: TRBD1 (6 bases). With 0 bases removed from V and 1 base from J, the gap between germline ends came to 7 bases. The CDR3 has 14 residues. The germline CDR1 and CDR2 sequences are MNHEY and SVGAGI. The CDR3 loop is CASSYSQGSYEQYF. Written as DNA, the CDR3 is TGTGCCAGCAGTTACTCACAGGGATCCTACGAGCAGTACTTC.

This rearrangement joins TRBV28 to TRBJ1-3; D might be TRBD1 (5 bases). This CDR3 region has 14 residues. Looked up from germline, CDR1 is MDHEN and CDR2 is SYDVKM. Trimming removed 6 bases from V and 0 bases from J, with 9 bases in between. The CDR3 sequence is CASRGTHSGNTIYF. DNA of the CDR3: TGTGCCAGCAGGGGGACCCACTCTGGAAACACCATATATTTT.